This TCR beta chain was profiled in a study of blood T cell repertoires in COVID-19. Study as a whole: COVID-19 samples from acute and convalescent phases originated in the United States, Italy and Spain. PBMCs, B-cell-depleted T cells, or T cells were the source of the cDNA or gDNA that made up the material.

Libraries were prepared by immunoSEQ multiplex PCR; TCRdb keeps only in-frame clonotypes and omits some of them. The sample has 140,000 or so clones; approximately 88% are singletons. V dropped 0 bases and J dropped 5 bases, with 7 bases sitting between them. Germline CDR1 SNHLY, CDR2 FYNNEI. This CDR3 spans 13 amino acids. The origin of this receptor is a human donor in a cohort sampled during active COVID-19. The source material was peripheral blood. This chain joins TRBV2 and TRBJ1-2; D is ambiguous. CDR3: CASSEAAEYGYTF. In nucleotides, the CDR3 is TGTGCCAGCAGTGAAGCGGCAGAATATGGCTACACCTTC.